What follows describes a single T cell receptor beta chain. Its antigen is still unknown. V was shortened by 2 bases and J by 9 bases, with 10 bases between the two germline ends. The CDR3 is 12 residues long. Germline CDR1 is MNHEY and CDR2 is SMNVEV (reference sequence). TCRdb keeps only in-frame clones here, not all; method: immunoSEQ multiplex PCR. This table has fewer than 80,000 clones, more than 70% appearing once. The sample originates from a study of OX40 agonist ivuxolimab in advanced cancers. Study-wide results and caveats: At 0.1 to 3.0 mg/kg and by week 6, clonal expansion occurred in CD4+ and CD8+ blood T cells.

The clonotype comes from an adult with an advanced solid tumor such as melanoma, head and neck, liver or kidney cancer. The V gene is TRBV27, the J gene TRBJ1-2, with D possibly TRBD1 on 5 matching bases. The input for sequencing was CD4+ or CD8+ T cells sorted from blood, taken in a trial of the OX40 agonist ivuxolimab. CDR3 amino acids: CASSLKGFSYTF. CDR3 DNA sequence: TGTGCCAGCAGTTTAAAGGGGTTTAGCTACACCTTC.